The clone carrying this T cell receptor (beta chain) was seen a single time. The CDR3 runs to 15 residues. V lost 6 bases and J lost 5; bases outside the gene matches: 10. Germline V lookup: CDR1 SGHVS, CDR2 FQNEAQ. This sample was taken from a study of blood T cell repertoires in COVID-19. Original handling: The authors estimated nucleated cell counts from reference gene primer amplification. Produced via immunoSEQ multiplex PCR; TCRdb's table is partial and in-frame only. V and J calls and clone size follow that table, whereas D and trimming were derived from the DNA. Here the sample spans over 80,000 clones, more than 80% being singletons.

This TCR derives from a woman in her seventies with acute or convalescent COVID-19. Sequenced: peripheral blood. The chain links TRBV7-8 to TRBJ1-1; 9 bases are a match to TRBD1. The DNA of the CDR3 is TGTGCCAGCAGTAAAACGACAGGGGGACGGACTGAAGCTTTCTTT. It codes for CASSKTTGGRTEAFF.